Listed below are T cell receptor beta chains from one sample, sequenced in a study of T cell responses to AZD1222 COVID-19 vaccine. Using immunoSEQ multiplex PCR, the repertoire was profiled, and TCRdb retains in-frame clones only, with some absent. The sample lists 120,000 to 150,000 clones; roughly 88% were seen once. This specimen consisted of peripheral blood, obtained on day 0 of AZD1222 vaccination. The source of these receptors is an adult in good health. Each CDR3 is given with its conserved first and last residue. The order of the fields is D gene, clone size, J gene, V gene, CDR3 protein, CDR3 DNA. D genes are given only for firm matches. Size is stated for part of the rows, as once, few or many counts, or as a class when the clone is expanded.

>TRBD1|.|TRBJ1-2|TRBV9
CASSAGTDLRGYTF
TGTGCCAGCAGCGCCGGGACAGATCTTCGGGGCTACACCTTC
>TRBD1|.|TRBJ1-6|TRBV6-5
CASSYSGTANSPLHF
TGTGCCAGCAGTTACTCCGGGACAGCTAATTCACCCCTCCACTTT
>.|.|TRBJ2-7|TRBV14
CASSPQGIGLFEQYF
TGTGCCAGCAGTCCTCAGGGGATCGGACTTTTCGAGCAGTACTTC
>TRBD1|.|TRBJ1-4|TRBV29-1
CSVPDRGGRKLFF
TGCAGCGTGCCCGACAGGGGGGGACGAAAACTGTTTTTT
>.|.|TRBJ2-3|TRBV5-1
CASSKYVGTDTQYF
TGCGCCAGCAGCAAGTACGTCGGCACAGATACGCAGTATTTT
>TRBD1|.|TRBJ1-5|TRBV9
CASSRDRGQQPQHF
TGTGCCAGCAGCCGGGACAGGGGGCAACAGCCCCAGCATTTT
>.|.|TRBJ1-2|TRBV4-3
CASSQDPGGPGNYGYTF
TGCGCCAGCAGCCAAGATCCCGGGGGTCCAGGGAACTATGGCTACACCTTC
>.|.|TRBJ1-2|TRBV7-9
CASSRQDYGYTF
TGTGCCAGCTCCCGACAGGACTATGGCTACACCTTC
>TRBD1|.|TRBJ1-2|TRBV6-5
CACGGTGDGGYTF
TGTGCCTGCGGGGGGACAGGGGACGGTGGCTACACCTTC
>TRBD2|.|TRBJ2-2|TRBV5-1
CASSALAGALAGELFF
TGCGCCAGCAGCGCTCTAGCGGGGGCCCTGGCCGGGGAGCTGTTTTTT
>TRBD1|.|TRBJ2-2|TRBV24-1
CATSSTGLNTGELFF
TGTGCCACCAGTTCGACAGGGTTGAACACCGGGGAGCTGTTTTTT
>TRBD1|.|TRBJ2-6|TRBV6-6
CASSLQGVSTGANVLTF
TGTGCCAGCAGTCTACAGGGGGTATCGACCGGGGCCAACGTCCTGACTTTC
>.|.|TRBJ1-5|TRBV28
CASKKADNQPQHF
TGTGCCAGCAAGAAAGCGGACAATCAGCCCCAGCATTTT
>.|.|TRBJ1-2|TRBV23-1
CASSQPWTARDIFYGYTF
TGCGCCAGCAGTCAACCCTGGACCGCCAGGGACATTTTCTATGGCTACACCTTC
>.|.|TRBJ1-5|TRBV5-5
CASTRGVDSNQPQHF
TGTGCCAGCACCCGGGGAGTGGATAGCAATCAGCCCCAGCATTTT
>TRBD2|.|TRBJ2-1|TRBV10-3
CAISGDGASGYNEQFF
TGTGCCATCAGTGGGGACGGGGCTAGCGGGTACAATGAGCAGTTCTTC
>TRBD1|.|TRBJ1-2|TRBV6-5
CASSYSSGTVNYGYTF
TGTGCCAGCAGTTACTCCTCCGGGACAGTTAACTATGGCTACACCTTC
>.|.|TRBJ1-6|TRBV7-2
CASSLTGRYNSPLHF
TGTGCCAGCAGCTTAACTGGACGGTATAATTCACCCCTCCACTTT
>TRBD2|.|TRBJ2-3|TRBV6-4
CASSYTSGVDTQYF
TGTGCCAGCAGTTATACTAGCGGGGTGGATACGCAGTATTTT
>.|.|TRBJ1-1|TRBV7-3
CASSLTSHDAEAFF
TGTGCCAGCAGCTTAACGTCTCATGACGCTGAAGCTTTCTTT
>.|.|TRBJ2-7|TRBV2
CASGGPRAYEQYF
TGTGCCAGCGGGGGGCCTCGGGCCTACGAGCAGTACTTC
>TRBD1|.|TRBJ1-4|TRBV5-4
CASSSDRGREKLFF
TGTGCCAGCAGCTCTGACAGGGGGCGTGAAAAACTGTTTTTT
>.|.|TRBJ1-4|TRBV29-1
CSATSPGVGEKLFF
TGCAGCGCTACCTCCCCGGGGGTGGGTGAAAAACTGTTTTTT
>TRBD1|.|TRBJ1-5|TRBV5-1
CASSLEGAINQPQHF
TGCGCCAGCAGCTTGGAGGGGGCTATCAATCAGCCCCAGCATTTT
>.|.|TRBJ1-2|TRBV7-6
CASSFNSFNYGYTF
TGTGCCAGCAGCTTTAACAGCTTTAACTATGGCTACACCTTC
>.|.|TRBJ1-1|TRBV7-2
CASSLAGQGTTEAFF
TGTGCCAGCAGCTTAGCGGGTCAGGGGACCACTGAAGCTTTCTTT
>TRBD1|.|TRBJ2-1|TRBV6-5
CASTRQGAVEQFF
TGTGCCAGCACGAGACAGGGGGCGGTTGAGCAGTTCTTC
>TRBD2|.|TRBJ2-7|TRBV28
CASSSDSGGRYEQYF
TGTGCCAGCAGTTCCGATAGCGGGGGGCGCTACGAGCAGTACTTC
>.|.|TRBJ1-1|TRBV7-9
CASSLMSENTEAFF
TGTGCCAGCAGCTTAATGTCGGAGAACACTGAAGCTTTCTTT
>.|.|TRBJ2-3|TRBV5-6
CASSLSVDTQYF
TGTGCCAGCAGCTTATCAGTAGATACGCAGTATTTT
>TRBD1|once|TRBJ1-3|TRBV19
CATEQGSGNTIYF
TGTGCCACAGAACAGGGGTCTGGAAACACCATATATTTT
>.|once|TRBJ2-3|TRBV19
CASSTGYSQDTQYF
TGTGCCAGTAGCACAGGGTATTCGCAAGATACGCAGTATTTT
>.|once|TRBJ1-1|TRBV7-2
CASSPGGGYLGTEAFF
TGTGCCAGCAGCCCCGGGGGGGGTTATTTGGGCACTGAAGCTTTCTTT
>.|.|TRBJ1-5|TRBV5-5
CASSPDGINQPQHF
TGTGCCAGCAGCCCGGACGGCATCAATCAGCCCCAGCATTTT
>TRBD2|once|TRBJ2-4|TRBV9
CASSVGGGSKNIQYF
TGTGCCAGCAGCGTAGGGGGGGGGTCCAAAAACATTCAGTACTTC
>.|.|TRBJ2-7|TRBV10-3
CAISESWGTSSYEQYF
TGTGCCATCAGTGAGTCTTGGGGTACGAGCTCCTACGAGCAGTACTTC
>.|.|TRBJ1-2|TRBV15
CATSREEAGNDGYTF
TGTGCCACCAGCAGAGAAGAAGCGGGAAACGATGGCTACACCTTC
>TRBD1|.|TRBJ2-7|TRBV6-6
CASTRQGGEQYF
TGTGCCAGCACTAGACAGGGGGGAGAGCAGTACTTC
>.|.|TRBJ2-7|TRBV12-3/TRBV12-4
CASSTYREQYF
TGTGCCAGCAGTACTTACCGAGAGCAGTACTTC
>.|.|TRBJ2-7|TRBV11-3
CASSNDRSYEQYF
TGTGCCAGCAGCAATGACAGGTCCTACGAGCAGTACTTC
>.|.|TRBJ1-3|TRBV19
CASSISGLGNTIYF
TGTGCCAGTAGTATTTCGGGTCTTGGAAACACCATATATTTT
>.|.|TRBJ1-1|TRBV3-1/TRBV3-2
CASHPSGVNTEAFF
TGTGCCAGCCACCCGTCGGGGGTGAACACTGAAGCTTTCTTT
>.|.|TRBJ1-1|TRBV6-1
CASSETGHRQAFF
TGTGCCAGCAGTGAAACGGGACATCGACAAGCTTTCTTT
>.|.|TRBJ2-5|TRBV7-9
CASSLGPGAGQETQYF
TGTGCCAGCAGCCTAGGCCCGGGGGCTGGGCAAGAGACCCAGTACTTC
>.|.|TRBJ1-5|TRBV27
CASSFKSNQPQHF
TGTGCCAGCAGTTTTAAAAGCAATCAGCCCCAGCATTTT
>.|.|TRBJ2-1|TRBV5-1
CASRVELARSSNEQFF
TGCGCCAGCAGGGTCGAACTAGCTAGGAGTAGTAATGAGCAGTTCTTC
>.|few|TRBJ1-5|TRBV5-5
CASSLWGAGNQPQHF
TGTGCCAGCAGCTTGTGGGGCGCGGGCAATCAGCCCCAGCATTTT